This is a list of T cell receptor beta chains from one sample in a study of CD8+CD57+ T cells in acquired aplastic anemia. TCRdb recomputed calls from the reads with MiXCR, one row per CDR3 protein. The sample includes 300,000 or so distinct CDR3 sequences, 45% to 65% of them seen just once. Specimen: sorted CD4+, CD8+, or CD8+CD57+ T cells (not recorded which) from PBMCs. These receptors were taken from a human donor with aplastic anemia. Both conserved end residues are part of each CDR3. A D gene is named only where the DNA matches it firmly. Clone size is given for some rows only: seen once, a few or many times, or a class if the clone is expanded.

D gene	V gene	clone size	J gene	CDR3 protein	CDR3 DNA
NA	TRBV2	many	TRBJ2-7	CASSGDGTYEQYF	TGTGCCAGCAGTGGGGACGGGACCTACGAGCAGTACTTC
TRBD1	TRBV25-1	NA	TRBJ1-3	CASSGGTGCPTPGNTIYF	TGTGCCAGCAGTGGCGGGACAGGGTGCCCTACTCCAGGAAACACCATATATTTT
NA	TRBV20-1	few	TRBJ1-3	CSAAQGGNTIYF	TGCAGTGCGGCGCAGGGAGGAAACACCATATATTTT
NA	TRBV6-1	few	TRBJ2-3	CASYAGRDTQYF	TGCGCCAGCTACGCGGGGCGTGATACGCAGTATTTT
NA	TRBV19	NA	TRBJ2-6	CASIKLGEGGANVLTF	TGTGCCAGTATCAAACTGGGGGAAGGTGGGGCCAACGTCCTGACTTTC
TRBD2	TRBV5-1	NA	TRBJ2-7	CASSLGSSGRIYEQYF	TGCGCCAGCAGCTTGGGGTCTAGCGGACGTATCTACGAGCAGTACTTC
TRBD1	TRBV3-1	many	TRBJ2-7	CASSNTGTGTREQYF	TGTGCCAGCAGCAATACCGGGACAGGGACCCGAGAGCAGTACTTC
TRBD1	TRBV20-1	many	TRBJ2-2	CSAYGTGGDTPSGELFF	TGCAGTGCGTACGGCACAGGGGGCGATACCCCGTCCGGGGAGCTGTTTTTT
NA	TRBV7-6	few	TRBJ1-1	CASSFSPGTFEAFF	TGTGCCAGCAGCTTTTCCCCCGGGACGTTTGAAGCTTTCTTT
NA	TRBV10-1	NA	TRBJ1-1	CASSESLTNTEAFF	TGCGCCAGCAGTGAGTCGTTGACAAACACTGAAGCTTTCTTT
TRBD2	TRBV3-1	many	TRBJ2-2	CASSQELLAERTGELFF	TGTGCCAGCAGCCAAGAATTACTAGCGGAGCGCACCGGGGAGCTGTTTTTT
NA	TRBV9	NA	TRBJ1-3	CASSVALGGYTIYF	TGTGCCAGCAGCGTAGCCTTGGGGGGTTACACCATATATTTT
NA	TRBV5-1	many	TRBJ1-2	CASSLDGSSYGYTF	TGCGCCAGCAGCTTGGATGGGTCTTCCTATGGCTACACCTTC
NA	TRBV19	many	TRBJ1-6	CASSPDSDNSPLHF	TGTGCCAGTAGTCCCGACAGCGACAATTCACCCCTCCACTTT
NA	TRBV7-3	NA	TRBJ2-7	CASSPRGHEQYF	TGTGCCAGCAGCCCCAGGGGCCACGAGCAGTACTTC
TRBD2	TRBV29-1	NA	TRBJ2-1	CSASGTSGVIYNEQFF	TGCAGCGCCTCCGGGACTAGCGGGGTCATCTACAATGAGCAGTTCTTC
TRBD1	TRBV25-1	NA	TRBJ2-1	CASTKQGFHEQFF	TGTGCCAGCACCAAACAGGGGTTTCATGAGCAGTTCTTC
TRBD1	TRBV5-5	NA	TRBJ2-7	CASSLGQGDEQYF	TGTGCCAGCAGCTTGGGACAGGGGGACGAGCAGTACTTC
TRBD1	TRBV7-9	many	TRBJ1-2	CASSLTEQGVSGYTF	TGTGCCAGCAGCTTAACGGAACAGGGGGTTTCGGGCTACACCTTC
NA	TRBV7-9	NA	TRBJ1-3	CASSSTGPGNTIYF	TGTGCCAGCAGCTCAACAGGGCCAGGAAACACCATATATTTT
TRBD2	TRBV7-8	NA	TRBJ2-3	CASSPLAGGSPDTQYF	TGTGCCAGCAGCCCTCTTGCGGGGGGATCTCCAGATACGCAGTATTTT
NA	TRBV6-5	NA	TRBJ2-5	CASRKQLAPETQYF	TGTGCCAGCAGGAAACAACTAGCCCCGGAGACCCAGTACTTC
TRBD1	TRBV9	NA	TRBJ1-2	CASSVDRGTRGYTF	TGTGCCAGCAGCGTGGACAGGGGAACTCGAGGCTACACCTTC
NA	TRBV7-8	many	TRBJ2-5	CASSLAQETQYF	TGTGCCAGCAGCTTAGCTCAAGAGACCCAGTACTTC
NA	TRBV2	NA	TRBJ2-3	CASSGAAATDTQYF	TGTGCCAGCAGTGGGGCGGCAGCCACAGATACGCAGTATTTT
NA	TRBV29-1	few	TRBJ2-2	CSVEKGAGELFF	TGCAGCGTTGAGAAGGGCGCCGGGGAGCTGTTTTTT
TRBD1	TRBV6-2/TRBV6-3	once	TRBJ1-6	CASSEGQGLGNQPLHF	TGTGCCAGCAGTGAGGGACAGGGTCTCGGCAATCAGCCCCTCCACTTT
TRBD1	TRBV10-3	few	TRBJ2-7	CAITEDRAGMSGEQYF	TGTGCCATCACCGAGGACAGGGCAGGGATGTCAGGCGAGCAGTACTTC
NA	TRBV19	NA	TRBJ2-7	CASSIWQDSYEQYF	TGTGCCAGTAGTATCTGGCAGGACTCCTACGAGCAGTACTTC
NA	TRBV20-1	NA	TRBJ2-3	CSAHGGSTDTQYF	TGCAGTGCCCACGGGGGAAGCACAGATACGCAGTATTTT